Only one count was recorded for the clone carrying this TCR beta chain. The sample belongs to a study of blood T cell repertoires in COVID-19. Study details: Specimens from acute and convalescent COVID-19 originated in the United States, Italy and Spain. In each case, the material was cDNA or gDNA derived from T cells, B-cell-depleted T cells, or PBMCs.

Libraries were prepared by immunoSEQ multiplex PCR; TCRdb keeps only in-frame clonotypes and omits some of them. The sample includes roughly 150,000 clones, more than 75% of them seen just once. The CDR3 is 15 amino acids. From germline, CDR1 is MNHNS and CDR2 SASEGT. The V and J ends lost 0 bases and 3 bases respectively, with 11 bases between them. The rearrangement joins TRBV6-1 to TRBJ1-2; D gene unclear. The sample comprised peripheral blood. This receptor was obtained from a woman between 55 and 75 years old with COVID-19, enrolled during active disease. The CDR3 bases are TGTGCCAGCAGTGAAGCTTGGCAGCGGCACTATGGCTACACCTTC. It codes for CASSEAWQRHYGYTF.